The next 11 T cell receptor beta chains were all read from a single sample in a study of shared clonotypes between healthy human individuals. Using immunoSEQ multiplex PCR, the repertoire was profiled, and TCRdb retains in-frame clones only, with some absent. The profile covers a few million clones, with just over 90% appearing a single time and 0.14% taken by the ten largest. The sequenced sample was naive CD4+ T cells sorted from blood. Subset described: CD45RA+ positively selected. These receptors came from a man between 18 and 29 years old in good health.

The chain carries TRBV11-2 and TRBJ1-1; D is possibly TRBD1 (5 bases). This CDR3 has 16 amino acids. Looked up from germline, CDR1 is SGHAT and CDR2 is FQNNGV. V was pared by 1 base and J by 4 bases, with 16 bases between. CDR3 DNA sequence: TGTGCCAGCAGCTTAGGGGGCCGGGTGAAGGTCACTGAAGCTTTCTTT. Residues: CASSLGGRVKVTEAFF.

This clone has just one count. The chain has TRBV6-1 and TRBJ1-2; tentatively, D is TRBD1 (5 bases). With 7 bases removed from V and 2 bases from J, the gap between germline ends came to 17 bases. This CDR3 comprises 15 residues. Germline V gene lookup returns CDR1 MNHNS and CDR2 SASEGT. The CDR3 here is CASIQGDGKNYGYTF. CDR3 nucleotide sequence: TGTGCCAGCATCCAAGGGGACGGGAAGAACTATGGCTACACCTTC.

The chain couples TRBV11-2 to TRBJ1-1; no reliable D call. From germline, CDR1 is SGHAT and CDR2 FQNNGV. The CDR3 has 10 amino acids. V was pared by 3 bases and J by 6 bases, with 2 bases between. This chain's CDR3 is CASSLAEAFF. As DNA, the CDR3 is TGTGCCAGCAGCTTGGCTGAAGCTTTCTTT. The entire variable domain, with the rest obtained from reference TRBV11-2 and TRBJ1-1, is as follows: EAGVAQSPRYKIIEKRQSVAFWCNPISGHATLYWYQQILGQGPKLLIQFQNNGVVDDSQLPKDRFSAERLKGVDSTLKIQPAKLEDSAVYLCASSLAEAFFGQGTRLTVV.

The rearrangement uses TRBV30 and TRBJ1-4; unclear D gene. The V end lost 1 base, the J end lost 7 bases, and 13 bases lay between the germline ends. Per the germline V gene, CDR1 is GTSNPN and CDR2 is SVGIG (reference sequence). The CDR3 spans 14 residues. CDR3 DNA sequence: TGTGCCTGGAGTGGGAGGGAAGGGAGTGAAAAACTGTTTTTT. Protein: CAWSGREGSEKLFF. The full variable domain, in which reference TRBV30 and TRBJ1-4 provide the parts outside the CDR3, is SQTIHQWPATLVQPVGSPLSLECTVEGTSNPNLYWYRQAAGRGLQLLFYSVGIGQISSEVPQNLSASRPQDRQFILSSKKLLLSDSGFYLCAWSGREGSEKLFFGSGTQLSVL.

The V gene is TRBV21-1, the J gene TRBJ2-7; TRBD2 is the table's D call and was not checked against the DNA. TRBV21-1 is reported as a pseudogene. The CDR3 consists of 14 residues. CDR3 bases: TGTGCCAGCAGGGGGAGGGCGATTGACTACGAGCAGTACTTC. Translating it yields CASRGRAIDYEQYF.

V is TRBV7-9 and J is TRBJ2-5; D is perhaps TRBD1 (6 bases). The last part of the DNA fits TRBJ2-7 better; the J call may be wrong. The CDR3 is made up of 14 amino acids. Per germline, CDR1 SEHNR and CDR2 FQNEAQ (reference sequence). The CDR3, as DNA: TGTGCCAGCAGCTTAGCGGGGGCCCGATACGAGCAGTACTTC. This encodes CASSLAGARYEQYF.

This clone has only a few counts. The chain employs TRBV5-1 and TRBJ1-4; TRBD1 matches at 7 bases. Germline trimming cut 3 bases from V and 3 bases from J; bases unmatched to any gene: 8. CDR3 length: 16 residues. Germline-derived CDR1 and CDR2 are SGHRS and YFSETQ. The CDR3 coding sequence is TGCGCCAGCAGCTCGTCAGGGGGTTTGTCTAATGAAAAACTGTTTTTT. This sequence encodes CASSSSGGLSNEKLFF.

J is TRBJ2-3 and V is TRBV11-2; 9 nucleotides align to TRBD2. This CDR3 is 14 amino acids long. V lost 5 bases, J lost 4 bases, and 4 bases stayed unmatched. Germline CDR1 SGHAT, CDR2 FQNNGV. The CDR3 nucleotides are TGTGCCAGCAGCCTCCGGACTAGCGCAGATACGCAGTATTTT. The encoded protein is CASSLRTSADTQYF.

In the case of this clone: The sample contains more than one DNA sequence encoding this CDR3. CDR3: CASSLINQPQHF. The CDR3 bases are TGTGCCAGCAGCTTAATCAATCAGCCCCAGCATTTT. J is TRBJ1-5 and V is TRBV7-9; the D is unclear. The CDR3 runs 12 residues. CDR1 and CDR2 (germline): SEHNR, FQNEAQ (reference sequence). Trimming stripped 2 bases from V and 3 bases from J, with 2 bases between.

The chain combines TRBV6-5 with TRBJ2-7, with D possibly TRBD2 on 6 matching bases. This CDR3 has 15 residues. The germline V and J ends were trimmed by 2 bases and 2 bases, with 13 bases remaining between them. CDR1 MNHEY and CDR2 SVGAGI come from the germline V gene. This CDR3 is CASSYLPRGAYEQYF. The CDR3 nucleotides read TGTGCCAGCAGTTACCTCCCGCGGGGCGCCTACGAGCAGTACTTC.

The rearrangement joins TRBV7-2 to TRBJ2-3; 7 nucleotides match TRBD1. CDR3 size: 14 residues. With 5 bases clipped from V and 4 bases from J, the junction kept 6 bases outside the gene matches. CDR1 and CDR2 from the germline V gene are SGHTA and FQGNSA. The chain's CDR3 is CASSRDSLPDTQYF. The CDR3 DNA is TGTGCCAGCAGCCGGGACAGTTTGCCAGATACGCAGTATTTT.